Reported below is one T cell receptor beta chain. Its antigen is currently unknown. The data are from a study of shared clonotypes between healthy human individuals. The repertoire was sequenced with immunoSEQ multiplex PCR; TCRdb's copy has only in-frame clones and lacks some. The sample holds roughly 2.1 million clones, approximately 94% seen once. Study observations and caveats: Four donors shared approximately 5% of their naive CD4 clonotypes. Across subsets, estimated richness was generally greater for naive than for memory populations.

This CDR3 has 15 residues. Germline lookup yields CDR1 SGDLS and CDR2 YYNGEE. Trimming took 4 bases from V and 4 from J; bases not matched to a gene: 6. CD8 cells regarded as naive lacked CD45RO, were positively chosen for CCR7, and omitted terminally differentiated effector memory CD45RA+ cells. Sequencing used naive CD8+ T cells from PBMCs. The chain employs TRBV9 and TRBJ2-2; 8 bases are a match to TRBD2. The TCR originated in a man younger than 35 in good health. Some clones in this sample may be carry-over from other donors' samples. CDR3 loop: CASSSREVGTGELFF. In DNA form, the CDR3 reads TGTGCCAGCAGCTCGCGGGAGGTGGGCACCGGGGAGCTGTTTTTT.